Given below is one T cell receptor (beta chain) in context. Every subset had its genomic DNA shared out evenly among several immunoSEQ plates. Repertoires were generated with immunoSEQ multiplex PCR, while TCRdb's copy carries only in-frame clones and drops some. The top ten hold over 0.12% of the sample, which has a few million clones, around 90% seen once. This entry comes from a study of shared clonotypes between healthy human individuals. Germline V gene sequence: CDR1 MRHNA, CDR2 SNTAGT. This CDR3 spans 17 amino acids. V lost 3 bases to trimming and J lost 4 bases; unmatched junction nucleotides: 9.

The sequenced sample consisted of naive CD4+ T cells sorted from blood. Subset described: CD45RA+ positively selected. The gene calls are TRBV6-4 and TRBJ2-3; 11 bases agree with TRBD2. This TCR was sampled from a man between 18 and 35 years old in good health. Here the CDR3 DNA reads TGTGCCAGCAGTGAAGAGAATAGCGGGAGGGCCCCAGATACGCAGTATTTT. Translation gives CASSEENSGRAPDTQYF.